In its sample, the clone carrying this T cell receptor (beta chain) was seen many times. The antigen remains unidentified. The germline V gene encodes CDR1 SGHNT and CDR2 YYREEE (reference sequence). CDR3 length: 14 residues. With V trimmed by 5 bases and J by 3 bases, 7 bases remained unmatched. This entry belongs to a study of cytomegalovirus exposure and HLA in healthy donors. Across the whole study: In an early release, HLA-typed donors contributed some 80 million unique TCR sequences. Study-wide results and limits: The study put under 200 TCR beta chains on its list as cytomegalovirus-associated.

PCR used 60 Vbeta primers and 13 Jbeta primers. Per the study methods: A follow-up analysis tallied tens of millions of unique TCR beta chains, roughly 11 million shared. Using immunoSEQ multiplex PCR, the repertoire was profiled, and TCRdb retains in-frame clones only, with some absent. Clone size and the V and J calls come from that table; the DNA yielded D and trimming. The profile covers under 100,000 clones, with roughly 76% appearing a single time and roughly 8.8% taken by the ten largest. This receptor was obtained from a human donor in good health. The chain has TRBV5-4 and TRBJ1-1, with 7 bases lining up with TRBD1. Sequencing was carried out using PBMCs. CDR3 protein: CASSNRQGYTEAFF. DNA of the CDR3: TGTGCCAGCAGTAACCGACAGGGTTACACTGAAGCTTTCTTT. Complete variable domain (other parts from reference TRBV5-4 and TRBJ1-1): ETGVTQSPTHLIKTRGQQVTLRCSSQSGHNTVSWYQQALGQGPQFIFQYYREEENGRGNFPPRFSGLQFPNYSSELNVNALELDDSALYLCASSNRQGYTEAFFGQGTRLTVV.